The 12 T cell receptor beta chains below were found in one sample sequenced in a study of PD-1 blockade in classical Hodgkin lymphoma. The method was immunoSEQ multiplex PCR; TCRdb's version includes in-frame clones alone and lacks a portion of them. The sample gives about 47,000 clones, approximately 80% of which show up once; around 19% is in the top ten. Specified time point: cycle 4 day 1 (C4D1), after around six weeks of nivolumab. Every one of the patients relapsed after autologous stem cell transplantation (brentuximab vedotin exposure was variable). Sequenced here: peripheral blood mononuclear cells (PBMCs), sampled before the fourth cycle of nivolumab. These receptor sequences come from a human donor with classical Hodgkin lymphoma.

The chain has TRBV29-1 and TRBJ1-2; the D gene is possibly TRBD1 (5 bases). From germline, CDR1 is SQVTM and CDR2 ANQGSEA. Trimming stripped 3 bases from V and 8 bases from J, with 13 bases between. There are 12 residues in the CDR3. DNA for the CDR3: TGCAGCGTTGACGGGGGAGGTGAGGGCTACACCTTC. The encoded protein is CSVDGGGEGYTF.

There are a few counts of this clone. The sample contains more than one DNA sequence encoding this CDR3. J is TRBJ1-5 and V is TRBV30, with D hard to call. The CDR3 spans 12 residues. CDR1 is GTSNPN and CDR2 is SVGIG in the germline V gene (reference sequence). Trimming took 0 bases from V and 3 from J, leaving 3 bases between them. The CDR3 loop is CAWSVDNQPQHF. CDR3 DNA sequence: TGTGCCTGGAGTGTCGACAATCAGCCCCAGCATTTT.

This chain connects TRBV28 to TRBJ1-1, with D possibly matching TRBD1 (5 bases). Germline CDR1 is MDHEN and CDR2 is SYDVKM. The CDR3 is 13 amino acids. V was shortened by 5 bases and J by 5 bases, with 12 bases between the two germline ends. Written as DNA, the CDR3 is TGTGCCAGCAGTCCCCAGGGTCGGACTGAAGCTTTCTTT. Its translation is CASSPQGRTEAFF. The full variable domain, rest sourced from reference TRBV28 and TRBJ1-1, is DVKVTQSSRYLVKRTGEKVFLECVQDMDHENMFWYRQDPGLGLRLIYFSYDVKMKEKGDIPEGYSVSREKKERFSLILESASTNQTSMYLCASSPQGRTEAFFGQGTRLTVV.

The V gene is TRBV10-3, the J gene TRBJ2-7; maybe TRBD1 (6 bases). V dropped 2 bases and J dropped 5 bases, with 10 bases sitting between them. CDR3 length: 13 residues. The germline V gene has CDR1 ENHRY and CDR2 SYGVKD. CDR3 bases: TGTGCCATCAGTGAGACAGGGTGGAACGAGCAGTACTTC. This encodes CAISETGWNEQYF.

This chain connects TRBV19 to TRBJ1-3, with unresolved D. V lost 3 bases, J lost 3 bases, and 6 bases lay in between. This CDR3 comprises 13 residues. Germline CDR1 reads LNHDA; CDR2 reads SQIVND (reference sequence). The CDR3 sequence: CASSIERGNTIYF. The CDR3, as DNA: TGTGCCAGTAGTATTGAGCGTGGAAACACCATATATTTT.

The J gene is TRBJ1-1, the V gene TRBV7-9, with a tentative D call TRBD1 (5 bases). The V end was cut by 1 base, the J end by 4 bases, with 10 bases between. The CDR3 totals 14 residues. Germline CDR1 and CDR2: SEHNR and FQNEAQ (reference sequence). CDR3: CASSLGGEGTEAFF. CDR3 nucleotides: TGTGCCAGCAGCTTAGGAGGGGAAGGCACTGAAGCTTTCTTT.

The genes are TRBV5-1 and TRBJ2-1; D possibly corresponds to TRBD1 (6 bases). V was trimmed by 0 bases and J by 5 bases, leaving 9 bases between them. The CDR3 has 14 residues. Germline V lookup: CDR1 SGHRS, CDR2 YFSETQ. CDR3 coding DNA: TGCGCCAGCAGCTTGGTAGGACAGAACAATGAGCAGTTCTTC. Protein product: CASSLVGQNNEQFF.

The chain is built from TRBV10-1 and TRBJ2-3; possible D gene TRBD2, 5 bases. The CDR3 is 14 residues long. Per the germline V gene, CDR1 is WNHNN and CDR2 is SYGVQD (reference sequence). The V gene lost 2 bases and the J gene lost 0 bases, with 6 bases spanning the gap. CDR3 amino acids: CASSEGGSTDTQYF. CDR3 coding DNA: TGCGCCAGCAGTGAGGGCGGGAGCACAGATACGCAGTATTTT.

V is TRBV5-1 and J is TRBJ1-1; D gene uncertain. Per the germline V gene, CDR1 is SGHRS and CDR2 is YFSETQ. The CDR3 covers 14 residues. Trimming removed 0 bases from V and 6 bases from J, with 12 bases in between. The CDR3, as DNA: TGCGCCAGCAGCTTGGCCCTCTTATATTCTGAAGCTTTCTTT. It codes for CASSLALLYSEAFF. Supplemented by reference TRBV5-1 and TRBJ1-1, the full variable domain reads KAGVTQTPRYLIKTRGQQVTLSCSPISGHRSVSWYQQTPGQGLQFLFEYFSETQRNKGNFPGRFSGRQFSNSRSEMNVSTLELGDSALYLCASSLALLYSEAFFGQGTRLTVV.

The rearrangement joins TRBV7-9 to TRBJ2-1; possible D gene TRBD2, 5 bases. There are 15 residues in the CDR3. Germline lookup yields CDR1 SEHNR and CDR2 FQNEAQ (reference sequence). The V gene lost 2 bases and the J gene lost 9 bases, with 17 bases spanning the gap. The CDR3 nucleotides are TGTGCCAGCAGCTTAACTCCCCCGCTAGCTGGTGAGCAGTTCTTC. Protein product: CASSLTPPLAGEQFF. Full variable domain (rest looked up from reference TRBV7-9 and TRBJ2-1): DTGVSQNPRHKITKRGQNVTFRCDPISEHNRLYWYRQTLGQGPEFLTYFQNEAQLEKSRLLSDRFSAERPKGSFSTLEIQRTEQGDSAMYLCASSLTPPLAGEQFFGPGTRLTVL.

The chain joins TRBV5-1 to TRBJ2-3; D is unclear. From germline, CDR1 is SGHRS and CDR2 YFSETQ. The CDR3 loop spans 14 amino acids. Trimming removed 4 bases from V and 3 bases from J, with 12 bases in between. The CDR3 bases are TGCGCCAGCAGCGTGACTGCCGGGACAGATACGCAGTATTTT. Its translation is CASSVTAGTDTQYF.

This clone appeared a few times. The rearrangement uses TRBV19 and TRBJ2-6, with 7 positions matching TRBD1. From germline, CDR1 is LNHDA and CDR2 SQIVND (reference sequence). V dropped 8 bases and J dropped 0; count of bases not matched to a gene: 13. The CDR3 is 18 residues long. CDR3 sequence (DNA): TGTGCCAGTCTGCCCCAGGGGGTATCGTTCTCTGGGGCCAACGTCCTGACTTTC. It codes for CASLPQGVSFSGANVLTF.